These T cell receptor beta chains were read from a single sample in a study of cytomegalovirus exposure and HLA in healthy donors. Repertoires were generated with immunoSEQ multiplex PCR, while TCRdb's copy carries only in-frame clones and drops some. The repertoire holds 65,000 or so clones, with roughly nine tenths as singletons. The source material was PBMCs. Receptor source: a woman between 18 and 29 years old in good health and CMV-seronegative. Each CDR3 is given with its conserved first and last residue.

J gene | V gene | CDR3 protein
TRBJ1-2 | TRBV7-8 | CASSVGQTLDGYTF
TRBJ1-2 | TRBV11-3 | CASSPTGVSGGYTF
TRBJ1-2 | TRBV1 | CTSSCRRGLGGYTF
TRBJ1-2 | TRBV27 | CASSLSAGDNYGYTF
TRBJ2-7 | TRBV2 | CASTLAGGSSYEQYF
TRBJ2-7 | TRBV7-9 | CASSSKTGRLLEQYF
TRBJ2-7 | TRBV5-1 | CASARYEQYF
TRBJ1-5 | TRBV6-6 | CASSRQGGTNQPQHF
TRBJ2-3 | TRBV9 | CASSLLAGAPDTQYF
TRBJ1-2 | TRBV5-8 | CASSPGYGYTF
TRBJ1-1 | TRBV11-2 | CASSPDSHWTEAFF
TRBJ2-1 | TRBV7-9 | CASSFDKRLYNEQFF
TRBJ2-7 | TRBV4-3 | CASSQGTGPLSYEQYF
TRBJ1-1 | TRBV11-1 | CASSLLTGTMNTEAFF
TRBJ1-2 | TRBV9 | CASSVGNDRGLGYTF
TRBJ2-5 | TRBV28 | CASSPTPGRETQYF